This entry lists 24 T cell receptor beta chains sequenced from one sample in a study of blood T cell repertoires in COVID-19. The method was immunoSEQ multiplex PCR; TCRdb's version includes in-frame clones alone and lacks a portion of them. The top ten hold approximately 11% of the sample, which has some 160,000 clones, 80% to 85% seen once. Sequenced material: peripheral blood. The origin of the receptors is a man between 65 and 85 years old with active or convalescent COVID-19.

J is TRBJ2-3 and V is TRBV27, with 12 positions matching TRBD2. Germline V gene data show CDR1 as MNHEY and CDR2 as SMNVEV (reference sequence). The CDR3 covers 17 residues. After removal of 4 bases from V and 4 bases from J, the junction contained 9 bases not matched to a gene. CDR3 sequence reads: CASSYSLAGGPADTQYF. CDR3 DNA sequence: TGTGCCAGCAGTTACTCCCTAGCGGGAGGGCCGGCAGATACGCAGTATTTT.

The V call is TRBV10-2, the J call TRBJ2-2; D may be TRBD1 (6 bases). Germline CDR1 and CDR2: WSHSY and SAAADI. Trimming took 6 bases from V and 7 from J, leaving 15 bases between them. This CDR3 contains 14 residues. This chain's CDR3 is CASRDTGSGGELFF. Here the CDR3 DNA reads TGCGCCAGCAGGGATACAGGGTCCGGCGGGGAGCTGTTTTTT.

J is TRBJ1-1 and V is TRBV6-5; D is unresolved. Germline V gives CDR1 MNHEY, CDR2 SVGAGI. V dropped 7 bases and J dropped 0 bases, with 12 bases sitting between them. This CDR3 is 14 amino acids long. The CDR3 DNA follows: TGTGCCAGCAAGCTACTGTACCTGAACACTGAAGCTTTCTTT. Protein product: CASKLLYLNTEAFF.

This chain joins TRBV29-1 and TRBJ2-7, with D tentatively TRBD1 (7 bases). Per germline, CDR1 SQVTM and CDR2 ANQGSEA. CDR3 length: 11 residues. Trimming took 6 bases from V and 6 from J, leaving 12 bases between them. CDR3 nucleotides: TGCAGCGTCTACAGGGGAGGCGAGCAGTACTTC. It translates to CSVYRGGEQYF.

The chain has TRBV27 and TRBJ1-1, with 9 bases lining up with TRBD1. Germline values: CDR1 MNHEY, CDR2 SMNVEV (reference sequence). V lost 3 bases to trimming and J lost 7 bases; unmatched junction nucleotides: 6. The length of the CDR3 is 14 residues. The CDR3 DNA reads TGTGCCAGCAGTTTGACAGGGGGGGTGGGTGAAGCTTTCTTT. Translated: CASSLTGGVGEAFF.

CDR3 sequence: CASEDSLGNTIYF. The CDR3 DNA is TGTGCCAGCGAGGACAGCCTAGGAAACACCATATATTTT. The chain recombines TRBV18 with TRBJ1-3; the D gene is possibly TRBD1 (6 bases). The CDR3 sequence is 13 residues long. In germline, CDR1 is KGHSH, CDR2 LQKENI. The V and J ends lost 8 bases and 4 bases respectively, with 12 bases between them.

The J gene is TRBJ2-7, the V gene TRBV18; the D gene is possibly TRBD2 (5 bases). Trimming shortened V by 0 bases and J by 5 bases, and 23 bases separated the two germline ends. Germline CDR1 and CDR2: KGHSH and LQKENI. The length of the CDR3 is 18 residues. The CDR3 region has the DNA TGTGCCAGCTCACCACCCGGGATCCCCGGAGGCCTGGATGACGAGCAGTACTTC. Its protein product is CASSPPGIPGGLDDEQYF.

V usage is TRBV7-9 and J usage is TRBJ1-1; D is unresolved. V was trimmed by 1 base and J by 7 bases, leaving 7 bases between them. This CDR3 is 12 amino acids long. Germline CDR1 is SEHNR and CDR2 is FQNEAQ (reference sequence). As DNA, the CDR3 is TGTGCCAGCAGCTTAGTTGCGGGTGAAGCTTTCTTT. It yields the protein CASSLVAGEAFF. Full variable domain (outside the CDR3, taken from reference TRBV7-9 and TRBJ1-1): DTGVSQNPRHKITKRGQNVTFRCDPISEHNRLYWYRQTLGQGPEFLTYFQNEAQLEKSRLLSDRFSAERPKGSFSTLEIQRTEQGDSAMYLCASSLVAGEAFFGQGTRLTVV.

The rearrangement uses TRBV18 and TRBJ1-5, with 10 positions matching TRBD1. The V gene's germline CDR1 is KGHSH and CDR2 LQKENI. The CDR3 covers 16 residues. V was pared by 2 bases and J by 1 base, with 2 bases of the junction left unmatched. The CDR3 loop is CASSPGTGASNQPQHF. CDR3 sequence (DNA): TGTGCCAGCTCACCAGGGACAGGGGCCAGCAATCAGCCCCAGCATTTT.

The CDR3: CASRGEENTIYF. CDR3 coding DNA: TGTGCCAGTCGCGGCGAGGAGAACACCATATATTTT. The chain employs TRBV19 and TRBJ1-3; D gene uncertain. The length of the CDR3 is 12 residues. Trimming stripped 8 bases from V and 7 bases from J, with 12 bases between. CDR1 is LNHDA, CDR2 SQIVND, per germline (reference sequence).

This clone was seen once. The chain employs TRBV6-5 and TRBJ1-3; D gene unclear. This CDR3 is 13 amino acids long. The V end was cut by 0 bases, the J end by 4 bases, with 4 bases between. The germline V gene encodes CDR1 MNHEY and CDR2 SVGAGI. CDR3 loop: CASSYSSGNTIYF. In DNA, the CDR3 is TGTGCCAGCAGTTACTCGAGCGGAAACACCATATATTTT.

The rearrangement links TRBV19 to TRBJ1-5; the match to TRBD1 covers 7 bases. The V segment lost 6 bases and the J segment 2 bases; nucleotides outside the gene matches: 4. The CDR3 loop spans 14 amino acids. Looked up from germline, CDR1 is LNHDA and CDR2 is SQIVND (reference sequence). Here the CDR3 reads CASSHRGGNQPQHF. Written as DNA, the CDR3 is TGTGCCAGTAGCCACAGGGGTGGCAATCAGCCCCAGCATTTT. Full variable domain (remainder filled in from reference TRBV19 and TRBJ1-5): DGGITQSPKYLFRKEGQNVTLSCEQNLNHDAMYWYRQDPGQGLRLIYYSQIVNDFQKGDIAEGYSVSREKKESFPLTVTSAQKNPTAFYLCASSHRGGNQPQHFGDGTRLSIL.

V and J are TRBV4-3 and TRBJ1-4; D uncertain. V was shortened by 0 bases and J by 8 bases, with 13 bases between the two germline ends. This CDR3 has 15 residues. From germline, CDR1 is LGHNA and CDR2 YSLEER. The CDR3 DNA sequence: TGCGCCAGCAGCCAAGATTCACGGGTATCGGAAAAACTGTTTTTT. Protein sequence: CASSQDSRVSEKLFF.

The gene calls are TRBV24-1 and TRBJ2-7; TRBD1 matches 9 bases. CDR1 and CDR2 (germline): KGHDR, SFDVKD. V lost 4 bases, J lost 1 base, and 7 bases stayed unmatched. The CDR3 covers 16 residues. In nucleotides, the CDR3 is TGTGCCACCAGTGACGCTGGGACAGGGTCTTCCTACGAGCAGTACTTC. Translated: CATSDAGTGSSYEQYF.

The chain joins TRBV19 to TRBJ2-2; TRBD2 matches at 11 bases. The germline gives CDR1 LNHDA, CDR2 SQIVND (reference sequence). The CDR3 loop spans 15 amino acids. Trimming removed 9 bases from V and 4 bases from J; junction bases left unmatched: 7. CDR3 sequence (DNA): TGTGCCAGCGATTCTAGCGGGAGGCCCACCGGGGAGCTGTTTTTT. Translated: CASDSSGRPTGELFF.

The chain employs TRBV7-2 and TRBJ2-7, with TRBD2 matching 12 bases. The CDR3 contains 16 residues. The V gene's germline CDR1 is SGHTA and CDR2 FQGNSA. Unmatched junction bases numbered 8, after V lost 2 bases and J lost 6 bases. The CDR3 region has the DNA TGTGCCAGCAGCTTATTACCCCTAGCGGGAGGGGGCGAGCAGTACTTC. It is translated as CASSLLPLAGGGEQYF.

V is TRBV4-1 and J is TRBJ1-5, with TRBD1 matching over 9 bases. The J segment lost 4 bases and the V segment lost 2 bases, leaving 3 bases of the junction unmatched. CDR1 MGHRA and CDR2 YSYEKL come from the germline V gene. The CDR3 is made up of 15 amino acids. CDR3 residues: CASSQRTGENQPQHF. CDR3 sequence (DNA): TGCGCCAGCAGCCAAAGGACAGGGGAGAATCAGCCCCAGCATTTT.

The chain links TRBV18 to TRBJ2-2; 8 bases fit TRBD1. V dropped 3 bases and J dropped 4; count of bases not matched to a gene: 7. Germline CDR1 KGHSH, CDR2 LQKENI. The CDR3 runs to 16 residues. The CDR3 DNA follows: TGTGCCAGCTCACCGATCAGGACAGGGCGCACCGGGGAGCTGTTTTTT. This sequence encodes CASSPIRTGRTGELFF.

This chain links TRBV4-3 with TRBJ2-4; D is uncertain. Trimming took off 0 bases at V and 7 bases at J, with 13 bases between the two ends. CDR1 LGHNA and CDR2 YSLEER come from the germline V gene. The CDR3 has 15 amino acids. The CDR3 loop is CASSQEYAFPNIQYF. CDR3 sequence (DNA): TGCGCCAGCAGCCAAGAGTATGCGTTTCCGAACATTCAGTACTTC.

This clone was seen a handful of times. V is TRBV7-2 and J is TRBJ2-7; no definite D call. The CDR3 runs 14 residues. Looked up from germline, CDR1 is SGHTA and CDR2 is FQGNSA. V was trimmed by 3 bases and J by 2 bases, leaving 11 bases between them. The CDR3 DNA sequence: TGTGCCAGCAGCTTCGGCTACACTACCTACGAGCAGTACTTC. The encoded protein is CASSFGYTTYEQYF.

This chain links TRBV5-6 with TRBJ2-4, with 7 bases fitting TRBD2. With V trimmed by 4 bases and J by 8 bases, 15 bases remained unmatched. CDR3 length: 16 amino acids. Germline values: CDR1 SGHDT, CDR2 YYEEEE. CDR3 DNA sequence: TGTGCCAGCAGCCCTGGGGGAGGGGCCCCGTTGGACATTCAGTACTTC. The encoded protein is CASSPGGGAPLDIQYF.

This chain uses TRBV7-2 with TRBJ2-2, with TRBD2 identical over 9 bases. Germline-derived CDR1 and CDR2 are SGHTA and FQGNSA. With 1 base clipped from V and 4 bases from J, the junction kept 1 base outside the gene matches. CDR3 length: 15 residues. The CDR3 bases are TGTGCCAGCAGCTTAGTGCGGGAGGGCACCGGGGAGCTGTTTTTT. It translates to CASSLVREGTGELFF.

The J gene is TRBJ2-1, the V gene TRBV19, with TRBD2 matching over 10 bases. From germline, CDR1 is LNHDA and CDR2 SQIVND (reference sequence). The CDR3 has 15 residues. The trim removed 8 bases at V and 7 bases at J, leaving 11 bases unmatched. The CDR3 nucleotides are TGTGCCAGTGCCCCAAGAGCGGGAGGGAGTAATGAGCAGTTCTTC. Amino acid sequence: CASAPRAGGSNEQFF.

This sequence joins TRBV7-9 and TRBJ2-6; D is unresolved. Germline assignment: CDR1 SEHNR and CDR2 FQNEAQ (reference sequence). This CDR3 region has 15 residues. The V gene lost 1 base and the J gene lost 2 bases, with 6 bases spanning the gap. The CDR3 protein is CASSLVAAGANVLTF. The CDR3 DNA follows: TGTGCCAGCAGCTTAGTGGCAGCTGGGGCCAACGTCCTGACTTTC.